The 15 T cell receptor beta chains reported below all come from one sample, sequenced in a study of blood T cell repertoires in COVID-19. Generated by immunoSEQ multiplex PCR, the TCRdb table keeps only in-frame clones and is missing some. The sample yields 140,000 to 150,000 clones, around three quarters seen once. Sample: peripheral blood. These receptors all stem from a man aged 55 to 70 with acute or convalescent COVID-19.

The rearrangement links TRBV6-5 to TRBJ2-7; 7 bases are shared with TRBD2. CDR1 and CDR2 from the germline V gene are MNHEY and SVGAGI. The length of the CDR3 is 13 residues. The ends lost 8 bases at V and 3 bases at J; junction bases unmatched: 7. The CDR3 loop is CASVAAGDYEQYF. CDR3 coding DNA: TGTGCCAGCGTTGCGGCGGGAGACTACGAGCAGTACTTC.

J is TRBJ2-2 and V is TRBV18; D not resolved. This CDR3 has 15 amino acids. The V end lost 2 bases, the J end lost 3 bases, and 10 bases lay between the germline ends. The germline V gene encodes CDR1 KGHSH and CDR2 LQKENI. CDR3 region: CASSPRVADTGELFF. The CDR3 DNA follows: TGTGCCAGCTCACCAAGAGTAGCCGACACCGGGGAGCTGTTTTTT. The full variable domain, its missing parts supplied by reference TRBV18 and TRBJ2-2, is NAGVMQNPRHLVRRRGQEARLRCSPMKGHSHVYWYRQLPEEGLKFMVYLQKENIIDESGMPKERFSAEFPKEGPSILRIQQVVRGDSAAYFCASSPRVADTGELFFGEGSRLTVL.

The rearrangement uses TRBV4-1 and TRBJ1-5; no reliable D call. Germline loops: CDR1 MGHRA, CDR2 YSYEKL. The germline V and J ends were trimmed by 0 bases and 6 bases, with 12 bases remaining between them. CDR3 size: 15 residues. The CDR3 region has the DNA TGCGCCAGCAGCCAAGAAACCGCTGGCGGTCAGCCCCAGCATTTT. It translates to CASSQETAGGQPQHF.

This chain links TRBV19 with TRBJ2-5; tentative D call: TRBD1 (5 bases). V was trimmed by 5 bases and J by 2 bases, leaving 15 bases between them. Germline V gives CDR1 LNHDA, CDR2 SQIVND (reference sequence). This CDR3 is built from 15 residues. In DNA form, the CDR3 reads TGTGCCAGTAGTTCACAGGCACAGAGGCAAGAGACCCAGTACTTC. It encodes CASSSQAQRQETQYF. Full variable domain (missing parts from reference TRBV19 and TRBJ2-5): DGGITQSPKYLFRKEGQNVTLSCEQNLNHDAMYWYRQDPGQGLRLIYYSQIVNDFQKGDIAEGYSVSREKKESFPLTVTSAQKNPTAFYLCASSSQAQRQETQYFGPGTRLLVL.

The rearrangement joins TRBV2 to TRBJ2-3; possibly TRBD2 for D (6 bases). Trimming cost V 4 bases and J 1 base, with 12 bases left between them. Germline values: CDR1 SNHLY, CDR2 FYNNEI. This CDR3 is 15 amino acids long. CDR3 coding DNA: TGTGCCAGCAGTGTGGAAGCGGGCCGCACAGATACGCAGTATTTT. Amino acid sequence: CASSVEAGRTDTQYF.

This clone has only one observation. The chain couples TRBV19 to TRBJ1-2; D ambiguous. The CDR3 totals 18 residues. V was clipped by 1 base and J by 3 bases, with 21 bases between them. Germline V lookup: CDR1 LNHDA, CDR2 SQIVND (reference sequence). The CDR3 reads CASSIGNSGLIRHYGYTF. CDR3 nucleotides: TGTGCCAGTAGTATAGGGAACTCCGGACTCATTCGGCACTATGGCTACACCTTC.

The rearrangement uses TRBV6-4 and TRBJ1-1; D may be TRBD1 (5 bases). Trimming removed 5 bases at V and 4 bases at J, with 11 bases between. The CDR3 is 13 residues long. The germline V gene encodes CDR1 MRHNA and CDR2 SNTAGT. The CDR3 coding sequence is TGTGCCAGCAGTTTACAGGTGGGCACTGAAGCTTTCTTT. Translation: CASSLQVGTEAFF.

The chain carries TRBV29-1 and TRBJ2-2; the match to TRBD1 covers 7 bases. V gave up 3 bases and J gave up 7 bases; unmatched junction bases: 5. Germline values: CDR1 SQVTM, CDR2 ANQGSEA. CDR3 length: 13 amino acids. This CDR3 is CSVDGQGVGELFF. CDR3 sequence (DNA): TGCAGCGTTGATGGTCAGGGGGTCGGGGAGCTGTTTTTT.

V gene TRBV14 combines with J gene TRBJ2-1; 10 bases align to TRBD1. Germline V CDR1 and CDR2: SGHDN, FVKESK. V was clipped by 1 base and J by 2 bases; unmatched bases: 2. CDR3 length: 16 amino acids. Here the CDR3 DNA reads TGTGCCAGCAGCCAAGGCGGGACAGGGGCCTACAATGAGCAGTTCTTC. Amino acid sequence: CASSQGGTGAYNEQFF.

The V and J genes are TRBV30 and TRBJ1-1, with D unclear. The CDR3 covers 14 residues. Trimming took off 4 bases at V and 2 bases at J, with 14 bases between the two ends. Looked up from germline, CDR1 is GTSNPN and CDR2 is SVGIG (reference sequence). The CDR3 DNA is TGTGCCTGGACTCCCCCCGGGATTAACACTGAAGCTTTCTTT. Translation: CAWTPPGINTEAFF.

This chain uses TRBV19 with TRBJ1-1, with unresolved D. The CDR3 spans 14 residues. Germline V CDR1 and CDR2: LNHDA, SQIVND (reference sequence). Trimming removed 5 bases from V and 6 bases from J, with 16 bases in between. The CDR3 reads CASSSRVTNAEAFF. CDR3 bases: TGTGCCAGTAGTTCCCGGGTCACAAATGCTGAAGCTTTCTTT.

This chain joins TRBV5-1 and TRBJ2-5; TRBD2 is a possible D gene (5 bases). This CDR3 region has 14 residues. Trimming cost V 4 bases and J 4 bases, with 14 bases left between them. Germline loops: CDR1 SGHRS, CDR2 YFSETQ. CDR3 residues: CASSLPLAPETQYF. As DNA, the CDR3 is TGCGCCAGCAGCCTCCCCCTAGCCCCAGAGACCCAGTACTTC.

The table lists this clone with a count of one. This chain uses TRBV18 with TRBJ2-2; 8 positions agree with TRBD1. The germline CDR1 and CDR2 sequences are KGHSH and LQKENI. The CDR3 spans 16 residues. V trimming: 3 bases; J trimming: 6 bases; junction bases outside the gene matches: 9. For the CDR3, the DNA is TGTGCCAGCTCACCGTTATCAGGGGGCCCCCCCGGGGAGCTGTTTTTT. The encoded protein is CASSPLSGGPPGELFF.

This chain joins TRBV18 and TRBJ2-1, with TRBD2 matching over 11 bases. In germline, CDR1 is KGHSH, CDR2 LQKENI. J was trimmed by 1 base and V by 6 bases; bases with no gene match: 8. The CDR3 covers 17 residues. This chain's CDR3 is CASSPGLAAMSYNEQFF. The CDR3 DNA is TGTGCCAGCTCTCCGGGACTAGCGGCTATGTCCTACAATGAGCAGTTCTTC.

This clone was seen only once. The rearrangement uses TRBV9 and TRBJ2-2; D is uncertain. The CDR3 sequence is 11 residues long. CDR1 and CDR2 (germline): SGDLS, YYNGEE. The V end lost 8 bases, the J end lost 3 bases, and 5 bases lay between the germline ends. The CDR3 protein is CASSDTGELFF. The CDR3 bases are TGTGCCAGTAGTGACACCGGGGAGCTGTTTTTT.